The 15 T cell receptor beta chains listed next were all sequenced from one sample in a study of T cells in Graves' hyperthyroidism and ophthalmopathy. Amplified TCR beta CDR3 regions derived from RNA transcripts. HTBI primers were the set used in a first-round RT-PCR of the TCR CDR3. TCRdb called the multiplex PCR reads again in MiXCR, with one record for every CDR3 protein. Here the sample spans some 270,000 distinct CDR3 sequences, about an eighth being singletons. Sequencing used blood. The receptors stem from a young woman with Graves' hyperthyroidism that later progressed to Graves' ophthalmopathy.

This clonotype was seen more than once but under ten times. The junction does not match germline at one end; this may be a read error. This chain connects TRBV28 to TRBJ2-5, with 8 bases aligning to TRBD2. The CDR3 has 18 residues. CDR1 is MDHEN and CDR2 is SYDVKM in the germline V gene. The CDR3: CVSSALVGSGSYQETQYF. The CDR3 nucleotides are TGTGTCAGCAGCGCCCTGGTGGGGAGCGGGAGCTACCAAGAGACCCAGTACTTC.

This clonotype has ten or more counts. The chain is built from TRBV7-3 and TRBJ1-5, with 9 bases lining up with TRBD1. CDR3 size: 16 residues. V was clipped by 5 bases and J by 3 bases; unmatched bases: 8. The V gene's germline CDR1 is SGHTA and CDR2 FQGTGA. The CDR3 nucleotides are TGTGCCAGCAGCCTCAGGACAGGGGTCGTCAATCAGCCCCAGCATTTT. Translating it yields CASSLRTGVVNQPQHF.

This clonotype was found many times. The chain is built from TRBV10-3 and TRBJ2-7; TRBD2 matches at 9 bases. With 10 bases clipped from V and 4 bases from J, the junction kept 11 bases outside the gene matches. The CDR3 runs to 14 residues. The germline V gene has CDR1 ENHRY and CDR2 SYGVKD. The CDR3 here is CATTPAGGNYEQYF. In DNA form, the CDR3 reads TGTGCCACCACCCCAGCGGGAGGAAATTACGAGCAGTACTTC.

The chain joins TRBV29-1 to TRBJ2-3; D gene ambiguous. The CDR3 has 14 residues. Germline V gene sequence: CDR1 SQVTM, CDR2 ANQGSEA. Trimming removed 7 bases at V and 2 bases at J, with 16 bases between. The CDR3, as DNA: TGCAGCGCTGGTCTAGACTCAACCACAGATACGCAGTATTTT. This encodes CSAGLDSTTDTQYF.

This clonotype was counted only a few times. The chain is built from TRBV6-2 or TRBV6-3 and TRBJ2-7, with 9 bases that match TRBD2. Trimming took 2 bases from V and 5 from J; bases not matched to a gene: 7. This CDR3 spans 15 amino acids. Germline V gene data show CDR1 as MNHEY and CDR2 as SVGEGT. CDR3 bases: TGTGCCAGCAGTTACCCTATAGCGGGAGTCCACGAGCAGTACTTC. Translating it yields CASSYPIAGVHEQYF.

V gene TRBV15 combines with J gene TRBJ2-3, with D hard to call. The CDR3 is 15 residues long. V was trimmed by 5 bases and J by 0 bases, leaving 12 bases between them. Germline CDR1 is LNHNV and CDR2 is YYDKDF (reference sequence). CDR3 nucleotide sequence: TGTGCCACCAGCGGTATCATCCCTAGCACAGATACGCAGTATTTT. It yields the protein CATSGIIPSTDTQYF. The whole variable domain, filled in from reference TRBV15 and TRBJ2-3, reads DAMVIQNPRYQVTQFGKPVTLSCSQTLNHNVMYWYQQKSSQAPKLLFHYYDKDFNNEADTPDNFQSRRPNTSFCFLDIRSPGLGDTAMYLCATSGIIPSTDTQYFGPGTRLTVL.

This clonotype was seen many times. V gene TRBV3-1 combines with J gene TRBJ2-5; D possibly corresponds to TRBD1 (5 bases). The V gene lost 1 base and the J gene lost 1 base, with 16 bases spanning the gap. Germline loops: CDR1 LGHDT, CDR2 YNNKEL (reference sequence). The CDR3 runs 17 residues. The CDR3 sequence is CASSQAEVQAIQETQYF. Here the CDR3 DNA reads TGTGCCAGCAGCCAAGCTGAGGTACAGGCGATCCAAGAGACCCAGTACTTC.

This clonotype appeared many times. This rearrangement joins TRBV6-1 to TRBJ2-3; 7 nucleotides line up with TRBD1. CDR1 is MNHNS and CDR2 is SASEGT in the germline V gene. The ends lost 3 bases at V and 0 bases at J; junction bases unmatched: 12. The CDR3 is made up of 18 amino acids. The chain's CDR3 is CASSDYYGTVLSTDTQYF. CDR3 sequence (DNA): TGTGCCAGCAGTGACTACTACGGGACAGTCCTTAGCACAGATACGCAGTATTTT.

V gene TRBV2 combines with J gene TRBJ2-2; 11 nucleotides match TRBD2. The germline V gene has CDR1 SNHLY and CDR2 FYNNEI. V shed 6 bases and J 4 bases; nucleotides not matched to a gene: 7. The CDR3 consists of 16 residues. CDR3 DNA: TGTGCCAGCAGGTTAGCGGGAGGGCCGGGCACCGGGGAGCTGTTTTTT. This encodes CASRLAGGPGTGELFF.

The chain carries TRBV30 and TRBJ2-7; possibly TRBD1 for D (7 bases). This CDR3 contains 13 residues. V gave up 5 bases and J gave up 3 bases, with 14 bases separating them. In germline, CDR1 is GTSNPN, CDR2 SVGIG (reference sequence). CDR3 in DNA: TGTGCCTGGCTAGCGAGGGACAGCTACGAGCAGTACTTC. Its protein product is CAWLARDSYEQYF.

This chain connects TRBV9 to TRBJ2-1, with TRBD2 identical over 9 bases. Unmatched junction bases numbered 5, after V lost 0 bases and J lost 4 bases. The CDR3 length is 16 residues. Germline CDR1 SGDLS, CDR2 YYNGEE. In nucleotides, the CDR3 is TGTGCCAGCAGCGTAGGGGCTAGCGGGACTTACAATGAGCAGTTCTTC. Its translation is CASSVGASGTYNEQFF.

The table lists this clonotype with many counts. V usage is TRBV6-5 and J usage is TRBJ2-7; possibly TRBD2 for D (6 bases). The CDR3 sequence is 18 residues long. Per the germline V gene, CDR1 is MNHEY and CDR2 is SVGAGI. The ends were cut back, 2 bases at V and 0 bases at J, with 20 bases in the middle. The CDR3 DNA follows: TGTGCCAGCAGTTACCAACTCAAACGGGACTCACTCTCCTACGAGCAGTACTTC. This encodes CASSYQLKRDSLSYEQYF.

The rearrangement uses TRBV6-2 or TRBV6-3 and TRBJ1-2, with D unclear. The CDR3 covers 12 residues. Trimming shortened V by 7 bases and J by 0 bases, and 6 bases separated the two germline ends. Germline values: CDR1 MNHEY, CDR2 SVGEGT. CDR3 protein: CASIGANYGYTF. The CDR3 DNA sequence: TGTGCCAGCATCGGGGCTAACTATGGCTACACCTTC.

This clonotype has at least ten counts. The chain has TRBV6-2 or TRBV6-3 and TRBJ2-7; 10 bases match TRBD1. Losses at the gene ends were 4 bases for V and 6 bases for J; bases not matched to a gene: 6. The CDR3 runs to 14 residues. The germline CDR1 and CDR2 sequences are MNHEY and SVGEGT. The CDR3 sequence: CASSSRQGAVEQYF. DNA of the CDR3: TGTGCCAGCAGTTCCAGACAGGGGGCTGTCGAGCAGTACTTC.

This clonotype was recorded at least ten times. V is TRBV29-1 and J is TRBJ2-1; TRBD2 might be the D (7 bases). V was cut by 5 bases and J by 6 bases, with 23 bases left in between. CDR1 and CDR2 (germline): SQVTM, ANQGSEA. This CDR3 is built from 16 residues. CDR3 nucleotide sequence: TGCAGCGTTTTTGGGACAAATGGGGGGGGTATCAATGAGCAGTTCTTC. As protein: CSVFGTNGGGINEQFF.